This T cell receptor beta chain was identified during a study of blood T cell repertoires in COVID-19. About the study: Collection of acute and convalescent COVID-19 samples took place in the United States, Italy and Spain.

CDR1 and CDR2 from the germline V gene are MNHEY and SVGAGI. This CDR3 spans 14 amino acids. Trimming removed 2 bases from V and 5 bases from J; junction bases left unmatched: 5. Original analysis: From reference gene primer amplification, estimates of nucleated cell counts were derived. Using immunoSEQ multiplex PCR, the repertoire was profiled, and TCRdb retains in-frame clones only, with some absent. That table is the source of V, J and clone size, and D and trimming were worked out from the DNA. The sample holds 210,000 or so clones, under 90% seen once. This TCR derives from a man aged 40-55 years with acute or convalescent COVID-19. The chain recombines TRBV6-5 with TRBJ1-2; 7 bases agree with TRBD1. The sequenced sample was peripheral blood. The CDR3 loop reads CASSYRGLRYGYTF. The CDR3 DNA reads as TGTGCCAGCAGTTACAGGGGGCTGCGGTATGGCTACACCTTC.